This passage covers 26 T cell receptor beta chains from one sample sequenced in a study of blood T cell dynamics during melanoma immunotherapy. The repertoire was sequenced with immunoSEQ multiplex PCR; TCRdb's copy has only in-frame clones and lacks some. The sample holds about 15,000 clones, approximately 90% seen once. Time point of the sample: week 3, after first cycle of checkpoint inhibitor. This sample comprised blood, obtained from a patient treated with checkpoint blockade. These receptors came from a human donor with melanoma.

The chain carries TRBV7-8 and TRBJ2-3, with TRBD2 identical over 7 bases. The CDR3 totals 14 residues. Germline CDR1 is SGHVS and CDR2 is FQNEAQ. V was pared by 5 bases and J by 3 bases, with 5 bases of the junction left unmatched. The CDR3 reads CASSRTRITDTQYF. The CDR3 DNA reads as TGTGCCAGCAGCAGGACTAGAATAACAGATACGCAGTATTTT.

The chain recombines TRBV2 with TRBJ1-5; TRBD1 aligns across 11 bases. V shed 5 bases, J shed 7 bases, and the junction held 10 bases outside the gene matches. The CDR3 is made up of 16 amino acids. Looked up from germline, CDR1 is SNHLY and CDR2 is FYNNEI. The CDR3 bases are TGTGCCAGCAGTTTACCCCCGGGACAGGGGGGCCAGCCCCAGCATTTT. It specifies CASSLPPGQGGQPQHF. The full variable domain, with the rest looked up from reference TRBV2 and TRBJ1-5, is EPEVTQTPSHQVTQMGQEVILRCVPISNHLYFYWYRQILGQKVEFLVSFYNNEISEKSEIFDDQFSVERPDGSNFTLKIRSTKLEDSAMYFCASSLPPGQGGQPQHFGDGTRLSIL.

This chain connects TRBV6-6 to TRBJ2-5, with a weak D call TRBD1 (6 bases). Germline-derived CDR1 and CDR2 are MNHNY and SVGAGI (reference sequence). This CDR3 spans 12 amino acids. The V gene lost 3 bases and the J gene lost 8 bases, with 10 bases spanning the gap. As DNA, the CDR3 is TGTGCCAGCAGTTATCCACAGGGTACCCAGTACTTC. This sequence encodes CASSYPQGTQYF.

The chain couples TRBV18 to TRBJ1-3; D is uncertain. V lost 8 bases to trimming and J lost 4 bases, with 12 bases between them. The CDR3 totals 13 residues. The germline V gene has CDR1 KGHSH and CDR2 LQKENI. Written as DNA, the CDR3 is TGTGCCAGCCAGAGCCTAGCGGGAAACACCATATATTTT. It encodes CASQSLAGNTIYF.

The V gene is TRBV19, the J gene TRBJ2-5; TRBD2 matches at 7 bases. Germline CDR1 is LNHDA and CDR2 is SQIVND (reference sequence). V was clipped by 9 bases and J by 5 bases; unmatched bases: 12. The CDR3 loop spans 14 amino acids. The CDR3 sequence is CASASGGGLETQYF. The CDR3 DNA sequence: TGTGCCAGCGCTAGCGGCGGAGGGTTGGAGACCCAGTACTTC.

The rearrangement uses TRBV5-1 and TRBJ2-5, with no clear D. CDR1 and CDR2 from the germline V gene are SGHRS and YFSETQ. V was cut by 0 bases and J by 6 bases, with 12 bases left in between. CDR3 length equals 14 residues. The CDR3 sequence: CASSLVSPPQTQYF. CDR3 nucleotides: TGCGCCAGCAGCTTGGTCAGCCCGCCCCAGACCCAGTACTTC. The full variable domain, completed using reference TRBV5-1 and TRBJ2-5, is KAGVTQTPRYLIKTRGQQVTLSCSPISGHRSVSWYQQTPGQGLQFLFEYFSETQRNKGNFPGRFSGRQFSNSRSEMNVSTLELGDSALYLCASSLVSPPQTQYFGPGTRLLVL.

CDR3 in DNA: TGCGCCAGCAGCCAAGACAGCGCTAACTATGGCTACACCTTC. Its protein is CASSQDSANYGYTF. This sequence joins TRBV4-1 and TRBJ1-2; D not certain. V lost 0 bases to trimming and J lost 0 bases, with 5 bases between them. This CDR3 spans 14 amino acids. Germline V gene data show CDR1 as MGHRA and CDR2 as YSYEKL.

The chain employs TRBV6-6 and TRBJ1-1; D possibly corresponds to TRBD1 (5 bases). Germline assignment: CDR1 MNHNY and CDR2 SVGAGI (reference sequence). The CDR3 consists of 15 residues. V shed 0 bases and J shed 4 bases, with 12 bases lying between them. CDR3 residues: CASSYSRDWGTEAFF. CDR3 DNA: TGTGCCAGCAGTTACTCCAGGGATTGGGGCACTGAAGCTTTCTTT.

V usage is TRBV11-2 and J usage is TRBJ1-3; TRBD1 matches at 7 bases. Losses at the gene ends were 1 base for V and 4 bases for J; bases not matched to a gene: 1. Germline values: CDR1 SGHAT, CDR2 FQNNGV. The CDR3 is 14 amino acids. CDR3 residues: CASSLAQGGNTIYF. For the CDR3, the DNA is TGTGCCAGCAGCTTAGCACAGGGGGGAAACACCATATATTTT.

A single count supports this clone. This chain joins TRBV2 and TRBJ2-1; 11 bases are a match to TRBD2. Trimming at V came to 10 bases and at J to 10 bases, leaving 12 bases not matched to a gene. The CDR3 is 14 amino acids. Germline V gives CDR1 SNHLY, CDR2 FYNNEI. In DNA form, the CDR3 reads TGTGCCACCCGTCCCACTAGCGGGAGTGACGAGCAGTTCTTC. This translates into CATRPTSGSDEQFF. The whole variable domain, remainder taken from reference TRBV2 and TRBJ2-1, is EPEVTQTPSHQVTQMGQEVILRCVPISNHLYFYWYRQILGQKVEFLVSFYNNEISEKSEIFDDQFSVERPDGSNFTLKIRSTKLEDSAMYFCATRPTSGSDEQFFGPGTRLTVL.

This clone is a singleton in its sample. CDR3 nucleotides: TGTGCCAGCAGATGGGGAGGAAACTTCATGACCTACGAGCAGTACTTC. Amino acids: CASRWGGNFMTYEQYF. This chain joins TRBV2 and TRBJ2-7, with a weak D call TRBD2 (6 bases). The germline V gene encodes CDR1 SNHLY and CDR2 FYNNEI. V gave up 6 bases and J gave up 2 bases, with 20 bases separating them. The CDR3 is made up of 16 amino acids.

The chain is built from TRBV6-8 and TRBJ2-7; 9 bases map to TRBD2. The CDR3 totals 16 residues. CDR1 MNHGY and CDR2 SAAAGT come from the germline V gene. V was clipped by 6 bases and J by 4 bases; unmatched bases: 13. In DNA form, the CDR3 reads TGTGCCAGCAGCACAAATGTAGCGGGAGCAAGGTACGAGCAGTACTTC. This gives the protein CASSTNVAGARYEQYF.

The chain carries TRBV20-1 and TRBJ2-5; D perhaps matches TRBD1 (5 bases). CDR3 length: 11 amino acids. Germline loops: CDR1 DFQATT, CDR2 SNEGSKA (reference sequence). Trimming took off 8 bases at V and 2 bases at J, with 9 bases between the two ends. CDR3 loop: CSQGTQETQYF. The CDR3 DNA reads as TGCAGTCAGGGTACTCAAGAGACCCAGTACTTC.

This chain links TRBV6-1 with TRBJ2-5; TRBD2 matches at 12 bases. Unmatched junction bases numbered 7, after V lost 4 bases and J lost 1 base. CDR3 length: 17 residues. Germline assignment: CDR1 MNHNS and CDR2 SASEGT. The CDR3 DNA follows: TGTGCCAGCAGTGGGAGTCTAGCGGGAGGGAGCCAAGAGACCCAGTACTTC. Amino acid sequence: CASSGSLAGGSQETQYF.

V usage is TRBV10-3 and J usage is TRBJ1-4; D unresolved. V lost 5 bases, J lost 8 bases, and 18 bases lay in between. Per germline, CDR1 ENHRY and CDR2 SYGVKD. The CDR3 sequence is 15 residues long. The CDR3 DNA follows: TGTGCCATCAGTACAGACCCGGGTTCAAGGGAAAAACTGTTTTTT. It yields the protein CAISTDPGSREKLFF.

CDR3 bases: TGCAGCGTTGCCCGCTCTGGGGCCAACGTCCTGACTTTC. It codes for CSVARSGANVLTF. This chain joins TRBV29-1 and TRBJ2-6; no reliable D call. The CDR3 contains 13 residues. From germline, CDR1 is SQVTM and CDR2 ANQGSEA. V was cut by 4 bases and J by 0 bases, with 4 bases left in between.

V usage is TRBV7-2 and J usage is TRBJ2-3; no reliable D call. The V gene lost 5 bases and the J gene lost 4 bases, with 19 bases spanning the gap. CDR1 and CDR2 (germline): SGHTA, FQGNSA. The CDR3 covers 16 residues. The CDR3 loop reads CASSRVSLVGPDTQYF. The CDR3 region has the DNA TGTGCCAGCAGCCGTGTTAGTCTAGTCGGGCCAGATACGCAGTATTTT.

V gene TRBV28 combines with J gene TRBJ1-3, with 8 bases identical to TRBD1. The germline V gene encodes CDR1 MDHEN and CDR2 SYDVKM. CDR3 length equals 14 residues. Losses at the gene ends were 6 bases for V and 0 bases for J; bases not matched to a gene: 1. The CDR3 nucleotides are TGTGCCAGCAGGACAGGGGCCTCTGGAAACACCATATATTTT. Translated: CASRTGASGNTIYF.

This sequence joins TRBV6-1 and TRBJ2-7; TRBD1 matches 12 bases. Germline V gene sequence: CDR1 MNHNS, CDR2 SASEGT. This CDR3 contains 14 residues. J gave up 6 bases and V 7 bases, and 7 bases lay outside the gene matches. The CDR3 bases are TGTGCCAGCACCCCAAGGGGACAGGGGGCCGAGCAGTACTTC. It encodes CASTPRGQGAEQYF.

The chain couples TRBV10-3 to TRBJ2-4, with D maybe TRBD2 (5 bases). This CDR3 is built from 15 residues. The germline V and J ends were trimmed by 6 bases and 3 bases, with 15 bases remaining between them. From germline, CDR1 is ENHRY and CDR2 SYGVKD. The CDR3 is CAISVGPRGKNIQYF. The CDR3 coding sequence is TGTGCCATCAGCGTTGGACCACGGGGCAAAAACATTCAGTACTTC.

The CDR3 DNA reads as TGTGCCAGCAGCTTGGGGCAGTATAATTCACCCCTCCACTTT. This encodes CASSLGQYNSPLHF. The chain carries TRBV5-4 and TRBJ1-6, with D uncertain. Germline V gene sequence: CDR1 SGHNT, CDR2 YYREEE (reference sequence). This CDR3 is 14 amino acids long. Trimming pared 0 bases from V and 4 bases from J, leaving 5 bases between.

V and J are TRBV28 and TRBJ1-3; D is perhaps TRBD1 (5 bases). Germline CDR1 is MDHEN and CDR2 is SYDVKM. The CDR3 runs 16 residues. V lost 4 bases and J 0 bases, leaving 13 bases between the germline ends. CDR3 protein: CASSYAGHSSGNTIYF. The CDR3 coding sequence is TGTGCCAGCAGTTATGCCGGACACAGCTCTGGAAACACCATATATTTT.

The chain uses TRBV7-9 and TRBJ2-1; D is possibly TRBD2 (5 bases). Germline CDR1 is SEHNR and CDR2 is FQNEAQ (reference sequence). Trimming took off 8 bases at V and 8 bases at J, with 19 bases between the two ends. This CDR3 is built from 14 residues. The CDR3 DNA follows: TGTGCCAGCTCCGGGATCCGGATGAACGATGAGCAGTTCTTC. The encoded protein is CASSGIRMNDEQFF.

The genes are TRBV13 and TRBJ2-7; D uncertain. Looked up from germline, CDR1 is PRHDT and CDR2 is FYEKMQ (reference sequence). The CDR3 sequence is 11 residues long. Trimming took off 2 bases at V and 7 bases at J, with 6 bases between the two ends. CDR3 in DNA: TGTGCCAGCAGCTTAAACCAGGAGCAGTACTTC. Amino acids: CASSLNQEQYF.

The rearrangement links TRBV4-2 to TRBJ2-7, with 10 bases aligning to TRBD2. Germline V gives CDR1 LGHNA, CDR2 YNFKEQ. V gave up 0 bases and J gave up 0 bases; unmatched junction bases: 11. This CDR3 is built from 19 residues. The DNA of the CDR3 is TGTGCCAGCAGCCAAGATCTGGGTAGCGGGGGGCCTAGCTCCTACGAGCAGTACTTC. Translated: CASSQDLGSGGPSSYEQYF.

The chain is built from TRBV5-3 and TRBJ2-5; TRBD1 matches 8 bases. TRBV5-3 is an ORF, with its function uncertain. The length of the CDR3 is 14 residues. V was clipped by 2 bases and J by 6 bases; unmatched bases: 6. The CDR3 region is CARSFRRGRKTQYF. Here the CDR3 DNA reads TGTGCCAGAAGCTTTCGCAGGGGGCGTAAGACCCAGTACTTC.